The subject of this entry is one T cell receptor (beta chain). The antigen is not known. As handled by the study authors: The authors used CDR3 differences across clinicopathological groups to build a distant-metastasis classifier for papillary thyroid cancer. TCRdb re-called the PCR reads through MiXCR. TCRdb assigned the V and J calls; the authors' analysis was not used. Of 9,500 to 13,000 clones listed, approximately 33% are singletons. This record comes from a study of metastatic and nonmetastatic thyroid tumors. Background on the study: Repertoire comparisons spanned blood and tumor or nodule tissue from malignant and benign thyroid patients. Whole-study results and caveats: Benign nodules reportedly had significantly lower TCR beta diversity than malignant thyroid tumors in blood and tumor.

Trimming removed 4 bases from V and 2 bases from J; junction bases left unmatched: 5. The CDR3 is 14 residues long. Germline V gene data show CDR1 as SGHRS and CDR2 as YFSETQ. Thyroid surgery had not been preceded by any treatment in any patient. The specimen was tumor tissue. The receptor comes from a female donor with papillary thyroid cancer or a benign thyroid nodule (not recorded which). Some clones in this sample may be carry-over from other donors' samples. V gene TRBV5-1 combines with J gene TRBJ1-1, with TRBD1 matching 7 bases. CDR3 bases: TGCGCCAGCAGCCAAGACAGGGTAAACACTGAAGCTTTCTTT. This gives the protein CASSQDRVNTEAFF.